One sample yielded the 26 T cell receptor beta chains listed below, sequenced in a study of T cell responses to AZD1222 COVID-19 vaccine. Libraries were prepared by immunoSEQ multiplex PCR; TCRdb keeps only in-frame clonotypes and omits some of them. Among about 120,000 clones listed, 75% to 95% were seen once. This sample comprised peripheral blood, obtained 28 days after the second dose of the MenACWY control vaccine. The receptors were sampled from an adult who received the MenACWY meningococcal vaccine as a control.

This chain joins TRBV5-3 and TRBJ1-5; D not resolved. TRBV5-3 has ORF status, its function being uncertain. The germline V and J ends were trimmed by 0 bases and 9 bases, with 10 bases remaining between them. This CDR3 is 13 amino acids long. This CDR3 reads CARSLGDTLPQHF. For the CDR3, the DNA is TGTGCCAGAAGCTTGGGCGACACCCTGCCCCAGCATTTT.

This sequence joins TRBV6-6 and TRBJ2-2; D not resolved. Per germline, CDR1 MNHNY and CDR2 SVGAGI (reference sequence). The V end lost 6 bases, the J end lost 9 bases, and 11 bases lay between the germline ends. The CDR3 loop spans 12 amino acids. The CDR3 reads CASSPKSRELFF. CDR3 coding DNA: TGTGCCAGCAGCCCCAAATCAAGGGAGCTGTTTTTT.

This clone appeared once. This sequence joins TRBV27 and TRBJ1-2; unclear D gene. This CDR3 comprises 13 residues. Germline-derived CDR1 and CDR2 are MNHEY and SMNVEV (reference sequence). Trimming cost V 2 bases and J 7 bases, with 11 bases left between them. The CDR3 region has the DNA TGTGCCAGCAGTTTAAGAGGGATCGGTGGCTACACCTTC. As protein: CASSLRGIGGYTF.

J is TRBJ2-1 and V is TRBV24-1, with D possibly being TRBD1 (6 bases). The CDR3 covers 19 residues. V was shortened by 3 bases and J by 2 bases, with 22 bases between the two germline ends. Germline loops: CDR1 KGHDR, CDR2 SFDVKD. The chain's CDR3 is CATSDPSSGGGGPYNEQFF. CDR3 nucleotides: TGTGCCACCAGTGATCCGTCGAGCGGTGGGGGCGGCCCCTACAATGAGCAGTTCTTC.

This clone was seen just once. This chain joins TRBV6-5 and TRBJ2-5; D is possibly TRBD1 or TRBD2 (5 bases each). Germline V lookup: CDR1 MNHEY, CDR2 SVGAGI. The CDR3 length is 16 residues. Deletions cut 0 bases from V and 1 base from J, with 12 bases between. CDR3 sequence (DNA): TGTGCCAGCAGTTACTCGGGGGATAACTTCCAAGAGACCCAGTACTTC. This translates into CASSYSGDNFQETQYF.

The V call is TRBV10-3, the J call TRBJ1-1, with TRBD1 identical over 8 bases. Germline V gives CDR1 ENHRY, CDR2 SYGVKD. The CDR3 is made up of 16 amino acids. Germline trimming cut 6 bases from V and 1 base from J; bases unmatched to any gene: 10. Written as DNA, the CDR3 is TGTGCCATCAGGGGACAGGCCTCCCTTCAGAACACTGAAGCTTTCTTT. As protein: CAIRGQASLQNTEAFF.

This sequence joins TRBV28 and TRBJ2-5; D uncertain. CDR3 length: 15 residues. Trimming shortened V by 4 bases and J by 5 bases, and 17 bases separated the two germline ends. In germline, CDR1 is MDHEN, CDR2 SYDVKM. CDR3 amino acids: CASSSLKTLPETQYF. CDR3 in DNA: TGTGCCAGCAGTTCCTTAAAGACCCTCCCTGAGACCCAGTACTTC.

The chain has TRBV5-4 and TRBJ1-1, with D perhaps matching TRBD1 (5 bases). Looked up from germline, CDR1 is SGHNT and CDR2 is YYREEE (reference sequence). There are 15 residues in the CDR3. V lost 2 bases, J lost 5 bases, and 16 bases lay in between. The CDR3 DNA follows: TGTGCCAGCAGCTTTAGGGGCCTTGAGGGGACTGAAGCTTTCTTT. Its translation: CASSFRGLEGTEAFF.

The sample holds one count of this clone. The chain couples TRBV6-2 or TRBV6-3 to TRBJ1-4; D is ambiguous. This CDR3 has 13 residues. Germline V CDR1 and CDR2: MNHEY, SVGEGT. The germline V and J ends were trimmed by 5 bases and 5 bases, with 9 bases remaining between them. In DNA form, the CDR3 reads TGTGCCAGCAGTGCTCTGTTCAATGAAAAACTGTTTTTT. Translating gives CASSALFNEKLFF.

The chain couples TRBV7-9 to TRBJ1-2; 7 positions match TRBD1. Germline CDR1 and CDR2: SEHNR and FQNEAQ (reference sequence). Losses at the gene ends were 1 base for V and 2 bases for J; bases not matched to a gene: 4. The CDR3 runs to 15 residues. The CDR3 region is CASSLEAGGNYGYTF. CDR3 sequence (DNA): TGTGCCAGCAGCTTAGAGGCAGGGGGGAACTATGGCTACACCTTC.

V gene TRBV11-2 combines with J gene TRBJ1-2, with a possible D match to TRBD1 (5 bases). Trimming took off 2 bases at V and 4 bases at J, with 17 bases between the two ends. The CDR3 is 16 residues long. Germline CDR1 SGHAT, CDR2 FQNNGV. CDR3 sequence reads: CASSLIGQGELYGYTF. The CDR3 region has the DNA TGTGCCAGCAGCTTAATTGGGCAGGGTGAGCTCTATGGCTACACCTTC.

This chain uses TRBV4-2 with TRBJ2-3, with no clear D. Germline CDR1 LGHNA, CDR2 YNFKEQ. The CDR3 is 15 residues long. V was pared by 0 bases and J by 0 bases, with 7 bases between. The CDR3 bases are TGTGCCAGCAGCCAAGAGGTCAAGAGCACAGATACGCAGTATTTT. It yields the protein CASSQEVKSTDTQYF.

The DNA for the CDR3 is TGTGCCAGTAGTCCCCGTCCCGGGACAGGGGTAGAGCAGTACTTC. This sequence encodes CASSPRPGTGVEQYF. The rearrangement links TRBV19 to TRBJ2-7; 10 nucleotides align to TRBD1. The trim removed 5 bases at V and 7 bases at J, leaving 11 bases unmatched. The CDR3 runs 15 residues. CDR1 is LNHDA, CDR2 SQIVND, per germline (reference sequence).

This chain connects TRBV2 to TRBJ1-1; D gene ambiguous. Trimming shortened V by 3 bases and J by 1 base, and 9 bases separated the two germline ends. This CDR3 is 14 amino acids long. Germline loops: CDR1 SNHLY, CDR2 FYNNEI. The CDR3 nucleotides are TGTGCCAGCAGTGAGGCAGGTGCGAACACTGAAGCTTTCTTT. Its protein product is CASSEAGANTEAFF.

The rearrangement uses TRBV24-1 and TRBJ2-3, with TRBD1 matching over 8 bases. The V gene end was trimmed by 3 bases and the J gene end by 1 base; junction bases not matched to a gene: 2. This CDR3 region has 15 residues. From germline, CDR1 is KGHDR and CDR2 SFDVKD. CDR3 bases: TGTGCCACCAGTGATCCGGGACAGGGCACAGATACGCAGTATTTT. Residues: CATSDPGQGTDTQYF.

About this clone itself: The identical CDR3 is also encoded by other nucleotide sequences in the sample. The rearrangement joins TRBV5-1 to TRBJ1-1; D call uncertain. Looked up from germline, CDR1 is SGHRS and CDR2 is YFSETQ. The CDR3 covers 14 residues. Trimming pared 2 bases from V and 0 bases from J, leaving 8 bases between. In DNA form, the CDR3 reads TGCGCCAGCAGCTTAGGTCCAGTGAACACTGAAGCTTTCTTT. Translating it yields CASSLGPVNTEAFF.

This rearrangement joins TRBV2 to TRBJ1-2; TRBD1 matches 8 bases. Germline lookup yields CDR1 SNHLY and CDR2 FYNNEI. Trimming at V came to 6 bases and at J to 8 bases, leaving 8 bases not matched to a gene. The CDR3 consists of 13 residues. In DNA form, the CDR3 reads TGTGCCAGCAGCGCCCTACAGGGGGACGGCTACACCTTC. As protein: CASSALQGDGYTF.

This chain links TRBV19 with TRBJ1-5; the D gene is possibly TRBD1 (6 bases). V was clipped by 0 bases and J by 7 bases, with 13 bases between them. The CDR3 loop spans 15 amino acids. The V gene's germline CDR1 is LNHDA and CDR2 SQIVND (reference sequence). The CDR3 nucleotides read TGTGCCAGTAGTATAGATCGCGGGGGGACACAGCCCCAGCATTTT. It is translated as CASSIDRGGTQPQHF.

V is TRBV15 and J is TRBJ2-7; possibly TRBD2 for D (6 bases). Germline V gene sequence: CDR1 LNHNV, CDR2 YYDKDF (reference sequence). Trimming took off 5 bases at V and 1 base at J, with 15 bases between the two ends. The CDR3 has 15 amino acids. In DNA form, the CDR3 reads TGTGCCACCAGCGGCTCCCGGGACTCATCCTACGAGCAGTACTTC. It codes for CATSGSRDSSYEQYF.

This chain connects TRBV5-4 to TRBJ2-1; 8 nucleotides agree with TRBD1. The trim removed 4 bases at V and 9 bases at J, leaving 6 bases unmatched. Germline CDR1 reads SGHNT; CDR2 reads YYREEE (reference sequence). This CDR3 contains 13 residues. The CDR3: CASSLDRVSEQFF. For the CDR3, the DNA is TGTGCCAGCAGCCTGGACAGGGTATCTGAGCAGTTCTTC.

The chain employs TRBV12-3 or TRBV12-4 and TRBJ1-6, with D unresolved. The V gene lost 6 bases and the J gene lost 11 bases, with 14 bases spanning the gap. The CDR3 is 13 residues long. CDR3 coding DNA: TGTGCCAGCAGCCCTGTCTCCGGGGCACCCCTCCACTTT. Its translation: CASSPVSGAPLHF.

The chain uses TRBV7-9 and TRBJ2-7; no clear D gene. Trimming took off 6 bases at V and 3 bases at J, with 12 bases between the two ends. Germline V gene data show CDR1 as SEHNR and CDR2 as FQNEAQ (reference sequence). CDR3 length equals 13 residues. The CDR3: CASSHGQFYEQYF. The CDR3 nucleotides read TGTGCCAGCAGTCATGGCCAATTCTACGAGCAGTACTTC.

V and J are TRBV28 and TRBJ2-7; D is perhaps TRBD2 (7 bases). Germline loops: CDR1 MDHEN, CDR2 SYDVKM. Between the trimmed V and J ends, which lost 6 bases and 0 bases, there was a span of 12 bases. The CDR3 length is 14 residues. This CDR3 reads CASRAAGASYEQYV. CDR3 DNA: TGTGCCAGCAGGGCGGCGGGGGCCTCCTACGAGCAGTACGTC.

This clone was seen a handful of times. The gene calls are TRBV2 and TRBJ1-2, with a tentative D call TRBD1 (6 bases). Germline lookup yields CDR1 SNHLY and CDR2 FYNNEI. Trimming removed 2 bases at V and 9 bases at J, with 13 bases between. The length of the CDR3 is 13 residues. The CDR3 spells CASSERNRARYTF. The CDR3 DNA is TGTGCCAGCAGTGAACGCAACAGGGCGCGCTACACCTTC.

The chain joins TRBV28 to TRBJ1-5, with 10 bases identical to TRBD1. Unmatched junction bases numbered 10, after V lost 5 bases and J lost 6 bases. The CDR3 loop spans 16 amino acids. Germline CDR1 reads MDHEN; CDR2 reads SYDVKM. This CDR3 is CASSPRGTGVSQPQHF. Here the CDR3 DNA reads TGTGCCAGCAGTCCACGCGGGACAGGGGTTTCTCAGCCCCAGCATTTT. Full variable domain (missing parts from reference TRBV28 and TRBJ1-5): DVKVTQSSRYLVKRTGEKVFLECVQDMDHENMFWYRQDPGLGLRLIYFSYDVKMKEKGDIPEGYSVSREKKERFSLILESASTNQTSMYLCASSPRGTGVSQPQHFGDGTRLSIL.

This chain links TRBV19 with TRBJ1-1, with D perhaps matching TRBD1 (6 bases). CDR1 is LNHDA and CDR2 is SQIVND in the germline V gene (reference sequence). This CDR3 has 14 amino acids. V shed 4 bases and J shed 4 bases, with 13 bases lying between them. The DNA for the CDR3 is TGTGCCAGTAGTAACCCACAGGGAGGCACTGAAGCTTTCTTT. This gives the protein CASSNPQGGTEAFF.